The clone carrying this T cell receptor (beta chain) showed up many times. The entry originates in a study of patients with pleural tuberculosis. TCRdb re-analysed the reads in MiXCR, keeping a single row per CDR3 protein. The profile shows tens of thousands of distinct CDR3 sequences, 7.3% of them singletons. The CDR3 spans 14 residues. Per the germline V gene, CDR1 is SGHRS and CDR2 is YFSETQ. The V end lost 3 bases, the J end lost 0 bases, and 9 bases lay between the germline ends. V is TRBV5-1 and J is TRBJ1-1; TRBD1 might be the D (5 bases). The receptor was derived from a human donor with pleural tuberculosis. The CDR3 protein is CASSWGGMNTEAFF. The CDR3 nucleotides are TGCGCCAGCAGCTGGGGGGGTATGAACACTGAAGCTTTCTTT.